The 16 T cell receptor beta chains below all came from one sample that was sequenced in a study of cytomegalovirus exposure and HLA in healthy donors. The PCR made use of 60 Vbeta and 13 Jbeta primers. Repertoires were generated with immunoSEQ multiplex PCR, while TCRdb's copy carries only in-frame clones and drops some. The table has more than 150,000 clones, 85% seen once. The sample comprised PBMCs. The receptors here all came from a young woman in good health and CMV-seronegative.

V is TRBV5-4 and J is TRBJ2-3, with 9 bases identical to TRBD2. The J segment lost 6 bases and the V segment lost 6 bases, leaving 11 bases of the junction unmatched. Germline V lookup: CDR1 SGHNT, CDR2 YYREEE (reference sequence). This CDR3 is built from 15 residues. The CDR3 loop reads CASTQGLAGDDTQYF. CDR3 in DNA: TGTGCCAGCACCCAAGGGTTAGCGGGAGACGATACGCAGTATTTT.

This clone showed up just a few times. V and J are TRBV13 and TRBJ2-6, with a weak D call TRBD1 (6 bases). The CDR3 totals 14 residues. Germline V gene lookup returns CDR1 PRHDT and CDR2 FYEKMQ (reference sequence). The V end lost 8 bases, the J end lost 4 bases, and 12 bases lay between the germline ends. CDR3 nucleotides: TGTGCCAGCGCGGACAGTCGAGGGGCCAACGTCCTGACTTTC. Its protein product is CASADSRGANVLTF.

The sample holds one count of this clone. The V call is TRBV7-9, the J call TRBJ1-6; perhaps TRBD1 as D (6 bases). This CDR3 is built from 15 residues. CDR1 is SEHNR and CDR2 is FQNEAQ in the germline V gene (reference sequence). V dropped 2 bases and J dropped 10 bases, with 15 bases sitting between them. CDR3 sequence reads: CASSLWTAGKSPLHF. The CDR3 nucleotides are TGTGCCAGCAGCTTATGGACAGCGGGAAAGTCACCCCTCCACTTT.

The V gene is TRBV10-3, the J gene TRBJ1-2, with a weak D call TRBD1 (5 bases). Germline V gene data show CDR1 as ENHRY and CDR2 as SYGVKD. This CDR3 contains 14 residues. The V gene lost 3 bases and the J gene lost 1 base, with 9 bases spanning the gap. The CDR3 loop reads CAISDQGGNYGYTF. CDR3 DNA: TGTGCCATCAGTGATCAGGGAGGTAACTATGGCTACACCTTC.

The chain has TRBV11-2 and TRBJ2-1, with 8 bases fitting TRBD2. V was clipped by 2 bases and J by 15 bases; unmatched bases: 6. The CDR3 consists of 12 residues. Germline V gives CDR1 SGHAT, CDR2 FQNNGV. CDR3 coding DNA: TGTGCCAGCAGCTTAATGGGACTAGTAGGGTTCTTC. Amino acid sequence: CASSLMGLVGFF.

The V call is TRBV19, the J call TRBJ1-2, with TRBD1 matching 9 bases. J lost 4 bases, V lost 9 bases, and 21 bases had no gene match. The CDR3 extends over 18 amino acids. Germline V CDR1 and CDR2: LNHDA, SQIVND (reference sequence). The CDR3 spells CASGQGSVLSPKLYGYTF. The CDR3 region has the DNA TGTGCCAGCGGACAGGGGTCGGTCTTATCCCCCAAGCTCTATGGCTACACCTTC.

This chain connects TRBV28 to TRBJ2-1; a weak D match, TRBD2 (6 bases). Trimming left V 10 bases short and J 0 bases short, with 25 bases between. The CDR3 length is 18 residues. Germline CDR1 is MDHEN and CDR2 is SYDVKM. The CDR3 is CATSQLAAFFSSYNEQFF. The CDR3 coding sequence is TGTGCCACCTCCCAACTAGCTGCTTTTTTTAGCTCCTACAATGAGCAGTTCTTC.

The chain is built from TRBV7-2 and TRBJ1-3; a possible D gene is TRBD1 (5 bases). V was trimmed by 1 base and J by 1 base, leaving 8 bases between them. In germline, CDR1 is SGHTA, CDR2 FQGNSA. The CDR3 totals 15 residues. The chain's CDR3 is CASSLGGGSGNTIYF. DNA for the CDR3: TGTGCCAGCAGCTTAGGCGGGGGGTCTGGAAACACCATATATTTT.

The rearrangement links TRBV6-1 to TRBJ2-7; a weak D match, TRBD1 (6 bases). The CDR3 totals 13 residues. Looked up from germline, CDR1 is MNHNS and CDR2 is SASEGT. Trimming shortened V by 7 bases and J by 2 bases, and 12 bases separated the two germline ends. For the CDR3, the DNA is TGTGCCAGCAATCTCGGACAGACCTACGAGCAGTACTTC. It encodes CASNLGQTYEQYF.

The chain couples TRBV11-1 to TRBJ2-3, with D perhaps matching TRBD2 (5 bases). Trimming removed 0 bases from V and 1 base from J, with 11 bases in between. This CDR3 is 16 amino acids long. The germline V gene has CDR1 SGHAT and CDR2 FQDESV (reference sequence). The CDR3 spells CASSLAAVGGTDTQYF. The DNA for the CDR3 is TGTGCCAGCAGCTTAGCGGCAGTCGGGGGCACAGATACGCAGTATTTT.

The chain combines TRBV10-3 with TRBJ2-5; 7 positions agree with TRBD1. TRBJ2-7 explains the end of the DNA better; the J call may be wrong. CDR1 and CDR2 from the germline V gene are ENHRY and SYGVKD. This CDR3 comprises 13 residues. The CDR3 DNA follows: TGTGCCATCAGCCTGACAGGGCGAGGCGAGCAGTACTTC. It encodes CAISLTGRGEQYF.

The chain links TRBV5-1 to TRBJ2-5; TRBD1 matches at 9 bases. The V gene's germline CDR1 is SGHRS and CDR2 YFSETQ. The CDR3 is made up of 16 amino acids. J gave up 4 bases and V 2 bases, and 9 bases lay outside the gene matches. CDR3 coding DNA: TGCGCCAGCAGCTTTTCCGGACAGGGGTCACGAGAGACCCAGTACTTC. Amino acids: CASSFSGQGSRETQYF. The variable domain in full, with the rest retrieved from reference TRBV5-1 and TRBJ2-5, is KAGVTQTPRYLIKTRGQQVTLSCSPISGHRSVSWYQQTPGQGLQFLFEYFSETQRNKGNFPGRFSGRQFSNSRSEMNVSTLELGDSALYLCASSFSGQGSRETQYFGPGTRLLVL.

This chain links TRBV7-2 with TRBJ2-5; TRBD2 matches at 12 bases. V dropped 5 bases and J dropped 4; count of bases not matched to a gene: 2. Germline CDR1 is SGHTA and CDR2 is FQGNSA. The CDR3 is 14 residues long. In DNA form, the CDR3 reads TGTGCCAGCAGCCTACTAGCGGGAGGAGAGACCCAGTACTTC. This translates into CASSLLAGGETQYF. Drawing the rest from reference TRBV7-2 and TRBJ2-5, the complete variable domain is GAGVSQSPSNKVTEKGKDVELRCDPISGHTALYWYRQSLGQGLEFLIYFQGNSAPDKSGLPSDRFSAERTGGSVSTLTIQRTQQEDSAVYLCASSLLAGGETQYFGPGTRLLVL.

The chain is built from TRBV5-1 and TRBJ2-4; D ambiguous. V lost 4 bases and J lost 0, with 8 bases in between. CDR3 length: 14 amino acids. Germline CDR1 reads SGHRS; CDR2 reads YFSETQ. The CDR3 nucleotides are TGCGCCAGCAGCCAGGCCTCAGCCAAAAACATTCAGTACTTC. It translates to CASSQASAKNIQYF. Using reference TRBV5-1 and TRBJ2-4 for the parts outside the CDR3, the full variable domain is KAGVTQTPRYLIKTRGQQVTLSCSPISGHRSVSWYQQTPGQGLQFLFEYFSETQRNKGNFPGRFSGRQFSNSRSEMNVSTLELGDSALYLCASSQASAKNIQYFGAGTRLSVL.

This sequence joins TRBV28 and TRBJ2-7, with 7 bases aligning to TRBD1. In germline, CDR1 is MDHEN, CDR2 SYDVKM. This CDR3 has 13 amino acids. Unmatched junction bases numbered 9, after V lost 10 bases and J lost 3 bases. CDR3 region: CATSRTGDYEQYF. The CDR3 DNA reads as TGTGCCACCTCCCGGACAGGAGACTACGAGCAGTACTTC. The whole variable domain, filled in from reference TRBV28 and TRBJ2-7, reads DVKVTQSSRYLVKRTGEKVFLECVQDMDHENMFWYRQDPGLGLRLIYFSYDVKMKEKGDIPEGYSVSREKKERFSLILESASTNQTSMYLCATSRTGDYEQYFGPGTRLTVT.

The CDR3 nucleotides read TGTGCCAGCAGCGCCCGACTAGCGGGAGGCTACGAGCAGTACTTC. As protein: CASSARLAGGYEQYF. The genes are TRBV7-2 and TRBJ2-7, with 13 bases that match TRBD2. The length of the CDR3 is 15 residues. Unmatched junction bases numbered 4, after V lost 5 bases and J lost 3 bases. Per germline, CDR1 SGHTA and CDR2 FQGNSA. Together with reference TRBV7-2 and TRBJ2-7, the CDR3 gives the full variable domain: GAGVSQSPSNKVTEKGKDVELRCDPISGHTALYWYRQSLGQGLEFLIYFQGNSAPDKSGLPSDRFSAERTGGSVSTLTIQRTQQEDSAVYLCASSARLAGGYEQYFGPGTRLTVT.